This TCR beta chain was profiled in a study of blood T cells in healthy people across ages. The length of the CDR3 is 13 residues. CDR1 is LGHNA and CDR2 is YSLEER in the germline V gene. The V end lost 8 bases, the J end lost 1 base, and 10 bases lay between the germline ends. Sample-barcoded 5' priming and a J-beta primer mix drove a second PCR of about 7 to 11 cycles. TCRdb called the 5' RACE reads again in MiXCR, with one record for every CDR3 protein. The data hold about 720,000 distinct CDR3 sequences, with 20% to 30% observed a single time. In its sample, this clonotype was seen a few times. The same sample was also used in a study of T cells of mothers and their children. That paper states: Reads recorded for TCR beta CDR3 numbered over 8.5 million per mother and roughly 2.7 million per child.

This TCR was recovered from a boy between 10 and 17 years old in good health. This chain links TRBV4-3 with TRBJ2-3; D may be TRBD2 (5 bases). Material: blood. The CDR3 sequence is CASGGQRTDTQYF. The CDR3 DNA reads as TGCGCCAGCGGCGGGCAACGCACAGATACGCAGTATTTT.